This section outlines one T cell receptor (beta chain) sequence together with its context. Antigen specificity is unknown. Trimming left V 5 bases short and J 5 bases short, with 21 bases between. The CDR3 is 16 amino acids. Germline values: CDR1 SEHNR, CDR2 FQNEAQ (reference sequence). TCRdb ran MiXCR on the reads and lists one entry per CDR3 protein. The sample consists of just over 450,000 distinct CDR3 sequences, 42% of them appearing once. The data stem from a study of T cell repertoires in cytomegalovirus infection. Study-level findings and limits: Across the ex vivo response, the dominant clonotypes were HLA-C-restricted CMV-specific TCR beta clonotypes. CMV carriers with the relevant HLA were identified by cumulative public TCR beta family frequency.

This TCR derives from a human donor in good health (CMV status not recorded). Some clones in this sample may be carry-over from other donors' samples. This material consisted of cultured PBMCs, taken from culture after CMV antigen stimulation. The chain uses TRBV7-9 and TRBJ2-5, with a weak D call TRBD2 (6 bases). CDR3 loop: CASSGGRGTSTETQYF. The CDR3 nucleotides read TGTGCCAGCAGCGGAGGAAGGGGAACTAGCACGGAGACCCAGTACTTC.